This TCR beta chain is drawn from a study of cytomegalovirus exposure and HLA in healthy donors. Study-level findings and limits: The authors listed approximately 150 TCR beta chains as cytomegalovirus-associated. Later work found most CMV-associated TCR beta chains apparently HLA-restricted.

The study ran its PCR with 60 Vbeta and 13 Jbeta primers. Using immunoSEQ multiplex PCR, the repertoire was profiled, and TCRdb retains in-frame clones only, with some absent. Among more than 75,000 clones listed, roughly three quarters were seen once. With regard to this clone: The antigen is undetermined.

Germline CDR1 is SGDLS and CDR2 is YYNGEE. The V and J ends lost 0 bases and 2 bases respectively, with 12 bases between them. This CDR3 has 16 residues. The receptor was derived from a woman in her thirties or forties in good health and CMV-seronegative. The chain uses TRBV9 and TRBJ2-1, with D possibly matching TRBD2 (5 bases). Material: PBMCs. Here the CDR3 reads CASSVGPSKTYNEQFF. The CDR3, as DNA: TGTGCCAGCAGCGTAGGGCCTAGCAAAACCTACAATGAGCAGTTCTTC.